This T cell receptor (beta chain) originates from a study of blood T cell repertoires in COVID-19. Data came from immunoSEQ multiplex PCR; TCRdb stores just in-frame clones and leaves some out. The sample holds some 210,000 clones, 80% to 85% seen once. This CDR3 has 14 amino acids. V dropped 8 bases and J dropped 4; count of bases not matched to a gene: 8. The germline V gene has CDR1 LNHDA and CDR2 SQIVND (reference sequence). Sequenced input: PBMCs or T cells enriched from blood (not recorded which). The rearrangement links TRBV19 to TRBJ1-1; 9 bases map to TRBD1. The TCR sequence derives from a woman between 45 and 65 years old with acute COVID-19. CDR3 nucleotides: TGTGCCAGTCGTGGACAGGGGTTTGGCACTGAAGCTTTCTTT. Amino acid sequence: CASRGQGFGTEAFF. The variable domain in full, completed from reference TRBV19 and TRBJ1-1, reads DGGITQSPKYLFRKEGQNVTLSCEQNLNHDAMYWYRQDPGQGLRLIYYSQIVNDFQKGDIAEGYSVSREKKESFPLTVTSAQKNPTAFYLCASRGQGFGTEAFFGQGTRLTVV.